A selection of T cell receptor beta chains follows, all from one sample in a study of beta chain features in type 1 diabetes. The repertoire was sequenced with immunoSEQ multiplex PCR; TCRdb's copy has only in-frame clones and lacks some. The data hold about 160,000 clones, with about 9.8% observed a single time. The specimen was central memory CD4+ T cells from blood. The receptors were gathered from a young woman in good health. Both conserved end residues are part of each CDR3. A D gene is named only where the DNA matches it firmly. Clone size is shown for a subset of rows, as once, few, many or a class of expanded clone.

>few|13|NA|TRBJ2-7|TRBV5-6
CASSLGREHEQYF
TGTGCCAGCAGCTTGGGCAGGGAACACGAGCAGTACTTC
>NA|13|NA|TRBJ1-1|TRBV9
CASSVVGVSEAFF
TGTGCCAGCAGCGTAGTCGGGGTTTCTGAAGCTTTCTTT
>NA|16|TRBD2|TRBJ2-1|TRBV5-4
CASSHRTSGSHNEQFF
TGTGCCAGCAGCCACCGGACTAGCGGGAGCCACAATGAGCAGTTCTTC
>many|15|TRBD1|TRBJ1-2|TRBV15
CATSSGGTGIYGYTF
TGTGCCACCAGCAGTGGCGGGACAGGGATCTATGGCTACACCTTC
>NA|15|TRBD1|TRBJ2-5|TRBV5-1
CASSSRDRGLETQYF
TGCGCCAGCAGCTCCCGGGACAGGGGGCTCGAGACCCAGTACTTC
>NA|15|NA|TRBJ1-1|TRBV5-1
CASSLAEGRGTEAFF
TGCGCCAGCAGCTTGGCCGAGGGGCGGGGCACTGAAGCTTTCTTT
>many|13|NA|TRBJ1-4|TRBV11-1
CASSLEESGKLFF
TGTGCCAGCAGCTTGGAAGAGAGCGGAAAACTGTTTTTT
>NA|16|TRBD1|TRBJ2-2|TRBV4-2
CASSVRTGWNTGELFF
TGTGCCAGCAGCGTCCGGACAGGGTGGAACACCGGGGAGCTGTTTTTT
>few|13|TRBD1|TRBJ1-1|TRBV18
CASSLDRDTEAFF
TGTGCCAGCTCTCTTGACAGGGACACTGAAGCTTTCTTT
>few|13|TRBD2|TRBJ2-3|TRBV30
CAVAGGRTDTQYF
TGTGCCGTAGCGGGAGGCCGCACAGATACGCAGTATTTT
>few|16|NA|TRBJ2-5|TRBV7-2
CASSAFSGAGLGTQYF
TGTGCCAGCAGCGCGTTTTCAGGGGCGGGTTTGGGGACCCAGTACTTC
>few|13|NA|TRBJ2-3|TRBV7-9
CASTQGGADTQYF
TGTGCCAGCACCCAGGGCGGGGCCGATACGCAGTATTTT
>once|15|NA|TRBJ1-1|TRBV5-6
CASSLTWTANTEAFF
TGTGCCAGCAGCTTAACCTGGACAGCTAACACTGAAGCTTTCTTT
>NA|15|TRBD1|TRBJ2-3|TRBV11-2
CASSPGQGTADTQYF
TGTGCCAGCAGCCCGGGACAGGGGACGGCAGATACGCAGTATTTT
>few|15|NA|TRBJ1-5|TRBV6-1
CASSEVWEGGQPQHF
TGTGCCAGCAGTGAAGTCTGGGAAGGCGGGCAGCCCCAGCATTTT
>NA|13|TRBD2|TRBJ2-7|TRBV7-2
CASSRSGGFEQYF
TGTGCCAGCAGCCGCAGCGGGGGGTTCGAGCAGTACTTC
>few|16|NA|TRBJ1-4|TRBV19
CASTSSAGSGNEKLFF
TGTGCCAGTACCTCTTCGGCGGGCAGCGGCAATGAAAAACTGTTTTTT
>NA|14|TRBD1|TRBJ1-5|TRBV4-3
CASSRSTGVQPQHF
TGCGCCAGCAGCCGGTCGACAGGGGTTCAGCCCCAGCATTTT
>few|14|TRBD2|TRBJ2-7|TRBV6-5
CASSSLAGGYEQYF
TGTGCCAGCAGTTCCCTCGCGGGAGGCTACGAGCAGTACTTC
>NA|15|TRBD1|TRBJ1-4|TRBV5-1
CASSSDGTGDEKLFF
TGCGCCAGCAGCTCCGACGGGACAGGGGACGAAAAACTGTTTTTT
>few|13|NA|TRBJ2-7|TRBV14
CASSQADLYEQYF
TGTGCCAGCAGCCAAGCAGACTTATACGAGCAGTACTTC
>few|15|NA|TRBJ2-5|TRBV7-2
CASSFSLRNQETQYF
TGTGCCAGCAGCTTTAGCCTACGGAACCAAGAGACCCAGTACTTC
>NA|12|NA|TRBJ2-3|TRBV7-2
CASSSDSNTQYF
TGTGCCAGCAGTTCAGACAGCAATACGCAGTATTTT
>few|18|NA|TRBJ2-3|TRBV4-1
CASSQDWGPGAVTDTQYF
TGCGCCAGCAGCCAAGATTGGGGTCCAGGGGCCGTCACAGATACGCAGTATTTT
>few|14|TRBD1|TRBJ1-2|TRBV7-2
CASSSLGGNYGYTF
TGTGCCAGCAGCTCTTTAGGGGGCAACTATGGCTACACCTTC
>few|14|NA|TRBJ2-7|TRBV9
CASSVVARAGEQYF
TGTGCCAGCAGCGTAGTGGCCAGGGCTGGCGAGCAGTACTTC
>NA|18|NA|TRBJ1-5|TRBV4-1
CASSQVKGGDYSNQPQHF
TGCGCCAGCAGCCAAGTAAAGGGGGGGGATTATAGCAATCAGCCCCAGCATTTT
>few|15|TRBD2|TRBJ2-1|TRBV5-4
CASSLRDYNYNEQFF
TGTGCCAGCAGCTTGAGGGACTACAACTACAATGAGCAGTTCTTC
>few|14|TRBD1|TRBJ2-7|TRBV18
CASSPGQGRAEQYF
TGTGCCAGCTCACCGGGACAGGGTCGGGCCGAGCAGTACTTC
>few|15|NA|TRBJ1-5|TRBV7-9
CASSPRGGGNQPQHF
TGTGCCAGCAGCCCCCGCGGAGGGGGCAATCAGCCCCAGCATTTT
>few|15|NA|TRBJ1-4|TRBV11-2
CASSLEYTRVEKLFF
TGTGCCAGCAGCTTAGAATACACGAGGGTGGAAAAACTGTTTTTT
>few|14|TRBD1|TRBJ2-7|TRBV5-1
CASSPGTGGDEQYF
TGCGCCAGCAGCCCCGGGACAGGGGGGGACGAGCAGTACTTC
>NA|14|TRBD2|TRBJ2-3|TRBV5-1
CASSSVTSSDTQYF
TGCGCCAGCAGCTCCGTGACTAGCTCAGATACGCAGTATTTT
>few|16|TRBD1|TRBJ1-6|TRBV7-2
CASSTTGVQYNSPLHF
TGTGCCAGCAGCACGACAGGGGTCCAATATAATTCACCCCTCCACTTT
>many|15|TRBD1|TRBJ2-5|TRBV7-2
CASSLATGGGETQYF
TGTGCCAGCAGCTTAGCCACAGGGGGCGGCGAGACCCAGTACTTC
>NA|14|TRBD1|TRBJ1-1|TRBV7-9
CASRQRQGNTEAFF
TGTGCCAGCAGGCAAAGACAGGGGAACACTGAAGCTTTCTTT
>NA|17|NA|TRBJ2-6|TRBV7-8
CASSFRQSNSGANVLTF
TGTGCCAGCAGCTTCAGGCAGTCGAACTCTGGGGCCAACGTCCTGACTTTC
>medium-sized|15|NA|TRBJ2-2|TRBV7-9
CASSLAEIDTGELFF
TGTGCCAGCAGCTTAGCGGAGATAGACACCGGGGAGCTGTTTTTT
>NA|16|TRBD1|TRBJ2-2|TRBV30
CAWVGTGAPFAGELFF
TGTGCCTGGGTGGGGACAGGGGCTCCTTTCGCCGGGGAGCTGTTTTTT
>NA|14|NA|TRBJ1-2|TRBV5-4
CASSIGGRFYGYTF
TGTGCCAGCAGCATTGGAGGGCGGTTCTATGGCTACACCTTC